Listed below are T cell receptor beta chains from one sample, sequenced in a study of blood T cell repertoires in COVID-19. Sequencing was performed with immunoSEQ multiplex PCR; in TCRdb, only in-frame clones are kept and a portion is missing. Of roughly 200,000 clones in the sample, approximately 85% are singletons; the top ten hold more than 5%. The sample taken for sequencing was PBMCs or T cells enriched from blood (not recorded which). These receptors were obtained from a man aged 40-55 years who had recovered from COVID-19. Each CDR3 is given with its conserved first and last residue. The order of the fields is J gene, V gene, D gene, clone size, CDR3 DNA, CDR3 protein. A D gene is named only where the DNA matches it firmly. Clone size, where shown, is once, few, many, or a class for clones that have expanded.

TRBJ2-5,TRBV7-9,-,-,TGTGCCAGCAGCTCCCATGAAGAGACCCAGTACTTC,CASSSHEETQYF
TRBJ2-5,TRBV5-4,TRBD1,-,TGTGCCACCCGACGACAGGGCCAAGAGACCCAGTACTTC,CATRRQGQETQYF
TRBJ2-7,TRBV12-5,-,once,TGTGCTAGTGGTTTGGACGGAGTAAACGAGCAGTACTTC,CASGLDGVNEQYF
TRBJ1-1,TRBV28,-,-,TGTGCCAGCAGTTTACGGGGGAACACTGAAGCTTTCTTT,CASSLRGNTEAFF
TRBJ1-5,TRBV28,TRBD1,once,TGTGCCAGCAGTTCTTACAGGGGCCGACTCAATCAGCCCCAGCATTTT,CASSSYRGRLNQPQHF
TRBJ1-6,TRBV2,-,-,TGTGCCAGCAGTGAAAGACAGGCGACACTACCTTCTGATTCACCCCTCCACTTT,CASSERQATLPSDSPLHF
TRBJ1-1,TRBV5-6,TRBD1,-,TGTGCCAGCAGCTCCCTCCAGACAGGGGAGAACACTGAAGCTTTCTTT,CASSSLQTGENTEAFF
TRBJ2-2,TRBV9,TRBD1,-,TGTGCCAGCAGCCCCCGGGACAGTGGAGACACCGGGGAGCTGTTTTTT,CASSPRDSGDTGELFF
TRBJ2-1,TRBV11-2,TRBD2,-,TGTGCCAGCAGCTTAGTGGGACTACCTTACAATGAGCAGTTCTTC,CASSLVGLPYNEQFF
TRBJ1-1,TRBV27,-,-,TGTGCCAGCAGTTTAGTGGGCTACACTGAAGCTTTCTTT,CASSLVGYTEAFF
TRBJ1-3,TRBV11-3,-,-,TGTGCCAGCAGCTCAGGGGAGGGCACTGGAAACACCATATATTTT,CASSSGEGTGNTIYF
TRBJ2-7,TRBV7-9,TRBD1,-,TGTGCCAGCAGCCCGACAGGGTCTCCCTCCTACGAGCAGTACTTC,CASSPTGSPSYEQYF
TRBJ2-1,TRBV24-1,TRBD2,-,TGTGCCACCAGTGACCCTAGCGGGAGGCAGGGTGATGAGCAGTTCTTC,CATSDPSGRQGDEQFF
TRBJ1-1,TRBV5-8,-,-,TGTGCCAGCTATACAATCACAACTGAAGCTTTCTTT,CASYTITTEAFF
TRBJ2-2,TRBV5-6,TRBD1,-,TGTGCCAGCAGTGAGGGGGCGCGAGACGGGGAGCTGTTTTTT,CASSEGARDGELFF
TRBJ1-1,TRBV5-5,-,-,TGTGCCAGCAGCTTGGATGTGGCGGGCACTGAAGCTTTCTTT,CASSLDVAGTEAFF
TRBJ1-3,TRBV30,-,-,TGTGCCTGGGCCCGCGCGGGCTCTGGAAACACCATATATTTT,CAWARAGSGNTIYF
TRBJ2-5,TRBV11-2,TRBD2,-,TGTGCCAGCAGCTTAGATATGACTAGCCGGACCCAGTACTTC,CASSLDMTSRTQYF
TRBJ2-3,TRBV30,-,-,TGTGCCTGCCATCCACTAGCAGATACGCAGTATTTT,CACHPLADTQYF
TRBJ2-3,TRBV28,-,-,TGTGCCAGCAGGATATCCCCGGGAGATACGCAGTATTTT,CASRISPGDTQYF
TRBJ1-1,TRBV19,-,few,TGTGCCAGCCTGATCACCCGCAGGGGTAGGACTGAAGCTTTCTTT,CASLITRRGRTEAFF
TRBJ1-1,TRBV6-5,-,-,TGTGCCAGCAGGTTAGAATTGAACACTGAAGCTTTCTTT,CASRLELNTEAFF
TRBJ1-1,TRBV5-6,TRBD1,-,TGTGCCAGCAGCAGGGGGCGAAGGAACACTGAAGCTTTCTTT,CASSRGRRNTEAFF
TRBJ2-7,TRBV18,-,-,TGTGCCAGCTCACGGGGACACATCAACTACGAGCAGTACTTC,CASSRGHINYEQYF
TRBJ1-1,TRBV9,-,few,TGTGCCAGCAGGCCGGACATCGGGGGGAACACTGAAGCTTTCTTT,CASRPDIGGNTEAFF
TRBJ1-3,TRBV10-3,-,-,TGTGCCACCAAGGGGCCCTCGGACACCATATATTTT,CATKGPSDTIYF